The TCR beta chain under discussion was sequenced for a study of T cells expressing NK-cell markers. Germline V CDR1 and CDR2: SQVTM, ANQGSEA. The CDR3 is 12 residues long. Using the 5' RACE reads, TCRdb records one entry per CDR3 protein without DNA. This sample carries roughly 450,000 distinct CDR3 sequences, with over 1.3% going to the ten biggest clones. The sample was blood T cells: a sorted CD56 or NKG2C T cell subset, CD4+ or CD8+ T cells, or bulk PBMC T cells (not recorded which). The source is a woman in her fifties or sixties in good health. V gene TRBV29-1 combines with J gene TRBJ2-7; TCRdb's D call of TRBD2 is untestable without DNA. CDR3 sequence reads: CSVEVPQTRRHF.